This entry lists 32 T cell receptor beta chains sequenced from one sample in a study of CD8 T cells in ankylosing spondylitis. TCRdb called the 5' RACE reads again in MiXCR, with one record for every CDR3 protein. This table has fewer than 400,000 distinct CDR3 sequences, 8% appearing once. These receptors' antigens are unknown. Whole-study findings and limits: A TCR beta motif of roughly eight highly homologous variants appeared characteristic of ankylosing spondylitis blood.

What was sequenced was blood, either unsorted or a sorted T cell fraction (not recorded which). These receptors were obtained from a male donor with ankylosing spondylitis.

J is TRBJ1-6 and V is TRBV12-3 or TRBV12-4; D uncertain. V was cut by 6 bases and J by 6 bases, with 9 bases left in between. There are 13 residues in the CDR3. DNA for the CDR3: TGTGCCAGCAGCCCCGCTGGTAATTCACCCCTCCACTTT. Its translation: CASSPAGNSPLHF.

This clonotype occurred many times. In DNA form, the CDR3 reads TGTGCCAGCAGCGGCAGGGGAAGACTCCAAGAGACCCAGTACTTC. This sequence encodes CASSGRGRLQETQYF. The gene calls are TRBV9 and TRBJ2-5, with D maybe TRBD1 (6 bases). Deletions cut 3 bases from V and 1 base from J, with 13 bases between. Per the germline V gene, CDR1 is SGDLS and CDR2 is YYNGEE. This CDR3 comprises 15 residues.

This clonotype was picked up a small number of times. The V call is TRBV5-5, the J call TRBJ2-5; no firm D call. This CDR3 has 11 residues. Germline loops: CDR1 SGHKS, CDR2 YYEKEE (reference sequence). Trimming left V 5 bases short and J 5 bases short, with 7 bases between. CDR3 in amino acids: CASRLRETQYF. CDR3 nucleotide sequence: TGTGCCAGCAGATTGCGGGAGACCCAGTACTTC.

Only a few counts were recorded for this clonotype. V and J are TRBV24-1 and TRBJ2-2, with a possible D match to TRBD1 (5 bases). This CDR3 region has 14 residues. V was pared by 5 bases and J by 5 bases, with 11 bases between. CDR1 and CDR2 from the germline V gene are KGHDR and SFDVKD. The CDR3 sequence: CATSATQGTGELFF. In DNA form, the CDR3 reads TGTGCCACCAGTGCTACTCAGGGAACCGGGGAGCTGTTTTTT.

This clonotype was seen repeatedly, ten times or more. CDR3: CATSEPGRNEQFF. As DNA, the CDR3 is TGTGCCACCAGTGAGCCGGGACGGAATGAGCAGTTCTTC. V and J are TRBV24-1 and TRBJ2-1, with D possibly being TRBD1 or TRBD2 (5 bases each). The CDR3 is 13 amino acids. Germline loops: CDR1 KGHDR, CDR2 SFDVKD. V lost 4 bases, J lost 7 bases, and 10 bases lay in between.

There are a few counts of this clonotype. The rearrangement joins TRBV5-4 to TRBJ2-3; TRBD1 aligns across 7 bases. Trimming took 4 bases from V and 4 from J; bases not matched to a gene: 6. Germline lookup yields CDR1 SGHNT and CDR2 YYREEE (reference sequence). The CDR3 is made up of 14 amino acids. Here the CDR3 reads CASSLDRVPDTQYF. In DNA, the CDR3 is TGTGCCAGCAGCCTCGACAGGGTTCCAGATACGCAGTATTTT.

This chain joins TRBV6-5 and TRBJ2-3; D not resolved. The V gene's germline CDR1 is MNHEY and CDR2 SVGAGI. CDR3 length: 14 amino acids. V was pared by 4 bases and J by 0 bases, with 8 bases between. CDR3 coding DNA: TGTGCCAGCAGTTTTACAGCTAGCACAGATACGCAGTATTTT. It codes for CASSFTASTDTQYF.

The rearrangement uses TRBV28 and TRBJ2-7, with a weak D call TRBD1 (6 bases). The germline gives CDR1 MDHEN, CDR2 SYDVKM. There are 14 residues in the CDR3. The V gene lost 1 base and the J gene lost 7 bases, with 14 bases spanning the gap. The DNA of the CDR3 is TGTGCCAGCAGTTTATCCAGGGGACGTCGAGAGCAGTACTTC. It translates to CASSLSRGRREQYF.

This clonotype showed up just a few times. The genes are TRBV29-1 and TRBJ2-5, with D uncertain. The CDR3 has 14 amino acids. Trimming removed 0 bases at V and 2 bases at J, with 10 bases between. CDR1 and CDR2 from the germline V gene are SQVTM and ANQGSEA. CDR3 amino acids: CSVEDLDIQETQYF. CDR3 nucleotide sequence: TGCAGCGTTGAAGACCTCGATATACAAGAGACCCAGTACTTC.

This clonotype showed up just a few times. The chain employs TRBV27 and TRBJ2-2; D is unclear. The CDR3 totals 13 residues. In germline, CDR1 is MNHEY, CDR2 SMNVEV (reference sequence). V lost 3 bases to trimming and J lost 6 bases, with 8 bases between them. Here the CDR3 DNA reads TGTGCCAGCAGTTTTCCTAACGCCGGGGAGCTGTTTTTT. This sequence encodes CASSFPNAGELFF.

The chain links TRBV20-1 to TRBJ2-5, with TRBD2 matching 10 bases. The germline V gene encodes CDR1 DFQATT and CDR2 SNEGSKA (reference sequence). The V gene end was trimmed by 3 bases and the J gene end by 4 bases; junction bases not matched to a gene: 8. CDR3 length: 15 residues. CDR3 sequence: CSARWASGSPETQYF. In DNA form, the CDR3 reads TGCAGTGCTAGGTGGGCTAGCGGGAGCCCAGAGACCCAGTACTTC.

This clonotype was counted between two and nine times. The rearrangement links TRBV27 to TRBJ2-2; the D is unclear. The CDR3 is 14 residues long. V was shortened by 2 bases and J by 3 bases, with 7 bases between the two germline ends. Germline CDR1 is MNHEY and CDR2 is SMNVEV (reference sequence). The CDR3 coding sequence is TGTGCCAGCAGTTTAGGTGGACACACCGGGGAGCTGTTTTTT. Its protein is CASSLGGHTGELFF.

This clonotype was seen only a few times. V and J are TRBV24-1 and TRBJ2-7, with D possibly called TRBD1 or TRBD2 (5 bases each). This CDR3 spans 15 amino acids. CDR1 and CDR2 from the germline V gene are KGHDR and SFDVKD. The V end was cut by 3 bases, the J end by 9 bases, with 20 bases between. CDR3 sequence: CATSDDPGRSVGQYF. The CDR3 nucleotides read TGTGCCACCAGTGATGATCCGGGACGGAGTGTCGGGCAGTACTTC.

The chain joins TRBV18 to TRBJ1-5, with TRBD1 identical over 7 bases. V was clipped by 10 bases and J by 6 bases; unmatched bases: 9. Germline loops: CDR1 KGHSH, CDR2 LQKENI. This CDR3 is built from 13 residues. The CDR3 region is CATQGERSQPQHF. The CDR3 DNA reads as TGTGCCACCCAGGGGGAGAGGTCTCAGCCCCAGCATTTT.

A few counts support this clonotype. This chain joins TRBV7-9 and TRBJ2-7; D is uncertain. CDR1 is SEHNR, CDR2 FQNEAQ, per germline (reference sequence). The CDR3 sequence is 15 residues long. V was clipped by 5 bases and J by 7 bases, with 21 bases between them. The CDR3 reads CASSLLGMSFEEQYF. The CDR3 DNA is TGTGCCAGCAGCCTTCTAGGGATGAGCTTTGAGGAGCAGTACTTC.

This chain connects TRBV5-1 to TRBJ2-7; D perhaps matches TRBD2 (6 bases). The germline V and J ends were trimmed by 1 base and 1 base, with 9 bases remaining between them. Germline lookup yields CDR1 SGHRS and CDR2 YFSETQ. The CDR3 is 14 amino acids. CDR3 protein: CASSLRETSYEQYF. CDR3 bases: TGCGCCAGCAGCTTGCGGGAGACGTCCTACGAGCAGTACTTC.

The table lists this clonotype with a few counts. This chain links TRBV12-3 or TRBV12-4 with TRBJ1-6; D perhaps matches TRBD1 (5 bases). V dropped 4 bases and J dropped 7 bases, with 14 bases sitting between them. The CDR3 runs 15 residues. For the CDR3, the DNA is TGTGCCAGCAGTTCCCGGGGCGCGGGGAATTCACCCCTCCACTTT. This translates into CASSSRGAGNSPLHF.

This clonotype was detected ten times or more. The CDR3 here is CATSRGQGTASPSDTQYF. The CDR3 DNA sequence: TGTGCCACCAGCAGAGGACAGGGGACAGCTTCTCCATCAGATACGCAGTATTTT. The chain recombines TRBV15 with TRBJ2-3; TRBD1 matches at 8 bases. Germline V gene lookup returns CDR1 LNHNV and CDR2 YYDKDF (reference sequence). J lost 4 bases, V lost 1 base, and 13 bases had no gene match. This CDR3 region has 18 residues.

The chain joins TRBV4-1 to TRBJ2-3; 7 nucleotides match TRBD1. The V and J ends lost 4 bases and 4 bases, in that order; junction bases with no gene match: 2. CDR3 length: 13 residues. CDR1 MGHRA and CDR2 YSYEKL come from the germline V gene. The CDR3 coding sequence is TGCGCCAGCAGCCTCCAGGGGGCAGATACGCAGTATTTT. Translation: CASSLQGADTQYF.

This clonotype has ten or more counts. This sequence joins TRBV28 and TRBJ2-4, with D unresolved. Germline lookup yields CDR1 MDHEN and CDR2 SYDVKM. This CDR3 has 14 residues. The ends were cut back, 2 bases at V and 0 bases at J, with 5 bases in the middle. The CDR3 loop is CASSLPIAKNIQYF. The CDR3 DNA reads TGTGCCAGCAGTTTACCCATAGCCAAAAACATTCAGTACTTC.

This chain uses TRBV5-1 with TRBJ2-2, with D unresolved. Trimming pared 0 bases from V and 6 bases from J, leaving 9 bases between. The CDR3 sequence is 14 residues long. Germline loops: CDR1 SGHRS, CDR2 YFSETQ. The CDR3 region has the DNA TGCGCCAGCAGCTTGGAAGCCCGCTCCGGGGAGCTGTTTTTT. Protein: CASSLEARSGELFF.

The chain carries TRBV11-3 and TRBJ2-1, with D possibly TRBD1 on 7 matching bases. The germline V gene has CDR1 SGHNT and CDR2 YENEEA. The CDR3 extends over 15 amino acids. V shed 5 bases and J shed 9 bases, with 20 bases lying between them. The CDR3 nucleotides read TGTGCCAGCAGCCTGGAGGGGGCTCATATCGGTGAGCAGTTCTTC. It translates to CASSLEGAHIGEQFF.

This clonotype was detected ten times or more. This chain links TRBV7-3 with TRBJ2-6, with D hard to call. The V gene's germline CDR1 is SGHTA and CDR2 FQGTGA. The CDR3 loop spans 13 amino acids. V lost 4 bases to trimming and J lost 0 bases, with 1 base between them. CDR3 sequence (DNA): TGTGCCAGCAGCTCCTCTGGGGCCAACGTCCTGACTTTC. This translates into CASSSSGANVLTF.

J is TRBJ2-7 and V is TRBV7-8; D gene uncertain. The CDR3 consists of 14 residues. Germline CDR1 and CDR2: SGHVS and FQNEAQ. V gave up 0 bases and J gave up 0 bases, with 6 bases separating them. This CDR3 reads CASSLAKASYEQYF. In DNA form, the CDR3 reads TGTGCCAGCAGCTTAGCAAAAGCCTCCTACGAGCAGTACTTC.

This clonotype was observed a handful of times. This rearrangement joins TRBV10-3 to TRBJ2-1; the match to TRBD2 covers 9 bases. The CDR3 extends over 14 amino acids. The V gene end was trimmed by 3 bases and the J gene end by 5 bases; junction bases not matched to a gene: 2. The germline V gene has CDR1 ENHRY and CDR2 SYGVKD. CDR3 amino acids: CAISEAGGDNEQFF. CDR3 coding DNA: TGTGCCATCAGTGAAGCGGGAGGAGACAATGAGCAGTTCTTC.

J is TRBJ2-7 and V is TRBV10-3; 12 positions agree with TRBD2. This CDR3 region has 17 residues. With V trimmed by 0 bases and J by 3 bases, 6 bases remained unmatched. Germline assignment: CDR1 ENHRY and CDR2 SYGVKD. CDR3 bases: TGTGCCATCAGTGAGTCCCCCACTAGCGGGAGGAGCTACGAGCAGTACTTC. Its translation: CAISESPTSGRSYEQYF.

In this sample, this clonotype turned up a few times. This chain links TRBV20-1 with TRBJ2-7; the match to TRBD2 covers 9 bases. Per germline, CDR1 DFQATT and CDR2 SNEGSKA (reference sequence). With 6 bases clipped from V and 3 bases from J, the junction kept 9 bases outside the gene matches. The CDR3 extends over 14 amino acids. The CDR3 protein is CSAERASGNYEQYF. Here the CDR3 DNA reads TGCAGTGCAGAAAGGGCTAGCGGGAACTACGAGCAGTACTTC.

This clonotype was detected a few times. The CDR3 loop reads CASSGQGARGNQPQHF. CDR3 coding DNA: TGTGCCAGTAGCGGACAGGGGGCGCGGGGCAATCAGCCCCAGCATTTT. V gene TRBV19 combines with J gene TRBJ1-5; 11 positions match TRBD1. The V and J ends lost 6 bases and 2 bases, in that order; junction bases with no gene match: 6. This CDR3 has 16 residues. CDR1 LNHDA and CDR2 SQIVND come from the germline V gene (reference sequence).

On this clonotype itself: Relative to the germline gene, one junction end is altered; a read error may explain this. The chain combines TRBV28 with TRBJ2-7, with D possibly TRBD1 on 5 matching bases. The CDR3 covers 14 residues. Looked up from germline, CDR1 is MDHEN and CDR2 is SYDVKM. CDR3 amino acids: CASSYPGISYELYF. The CDR3 DNA reads TGTGCCAGCAGTTACCCAGGGATCAGCTACGAGCTGTACTTC.

The sample holds a few counts of this clonotype. This chain joins TRBV2 and TRBJ2-7; D remains unclear. This CDR3 contains 12 residues. Germline CDR1 SNHLY, CDR2 FYNNEI. Trimming pared 3 bases from V and 4 bases from J, leaving 7 bases between. Here the CDR3 reads CASSDTIYEQYF. The DNA of the CDR3 is TGTGCCAGCAGTGATACCATTTACGAGCAGTACTTC.

The V gene is TRBV7-9, the J gene TRBJ1-1; D is perhaps TRBD1 (5 bases). Germline CDR1 reads SEHNR; CDR2 reads FQNEAQ (reference sequence). CDR3 size: 12 residues. The V and J ends lost 5 bases and 3 bases respectively, with 7 bases between them. CDR3 in amino acids: CASSQGDTEAFF. The CDR3 nucleotides read TGTGCCAGCAGCCAAGGGGACACTGAAGCTTTCTTT.

This clonotype was detected many times. This chain links TRBV30 with TRBJ2-7; unclear D gene. The CDR3 is made up of 14 amino acids. The V gene lost 2 bases and the J gene lost 2 bases, with 13 bases spanning the gap. CDR1 is GTSNPN, CDR2 SVGIG, per germline (reference sequence). CDR3: CAWSTYTKPYEQYF. The CDR3 DNA follows: TGTGCCTGGAGTACCTACACCAAACCCTACGAGCAGTACTTC.